These T cell receptor beta chains were read from a single sample in a study of radiation and T cells in renal cell carcinoma. Produced via immunoSEQ multiplex PCR; TCRdb's table is partial and in-frame only. The repertoire consists of roughly 130,000 clones, with 88% occurring once and the leading ten covering nearly 6%. The sample in question was blood, obtained from a patient whose treatment included radiotherapy and nephrectomy. The receptors come from a woman aged 70-85 years with renal cell carcinoma. CDR3s include the opening cysteine and the closing phenylalanine or tryptophan. The D gene is left open where the match is weak. Clone size, where shown, is once, few, many, or a class for clones that have expanded.

once	TRBV28	TRBJ2-5	TRBD1	TGTGCCAGCAGTTCAGGGGACAGGGAGAGGGAGACCCAGTACTTC	CASSSGDRERETQYF
few	TRBV6-6	TRBJ2-5	NA	TGTGCCAGCAGACCCTGGGCAGTCCAAGAGACCCAGTACTTC	CASRPWAVQETQYF
once	TRBV4-1	TRBJ2-7	NA	TGCGCCAGCAGCCAGGCCAGGGAAAGGTACGAGCAGTACTTC	CASSQARERYEQYF
once	TRBV11-3	TRBJ2-1	NA	TGTGCCAGCGGTCTAACTCCGGGGATCAATGAGCAGTTCTTC	CASGLTPGINEQFF
once	TRBV5-1	TRBJ2-1	NA	TGCGCCAGCAGCTCCCAAGGACAGTACAATGAGCAGTTCTTC	CASSSQGQYNEQFF
NA	TRBV5-1	TRBJ1-2	NA	TGCGCCAGCAGCTTGGGACAGGAGCTTTACTATGGCTACACCTTC	CASSLGQELYYGYTF
NA	TRBV6-5	TRBJ2-2	NA	TGTGCCAGCAGGGGCGGGGAGCTGTTTTTT	CASRGGELFF
NA	TRBV27	TRBJ1-1	NA	TGTGCCAGCAGTTTAAACGGGAACACTGAAGCTTTCTTT	CASSLNGNTEAFF
NA	TRBV4-3	TRBJ1-3	TRBD1	TGCGCCAGCAGCCAGGGACAGCCATACTCTGGAAACACCATATATTTT	CASSQGQPYSGNTIYF
once	TRBV6-5	TRBJ2-7	TRBD2	TGTGCCAGCAGTATCAGACTAGCGGGGACTTACGAGCAGTACTTC	CASSIRLAGTYEQYF
NA	TRBV6-5	TRBJ1-1	NA	TGTGCCTGTTCGACAGGTGGACGCGCTGAAGCTTTCTTT	CACSTGGRAEAFF
NA	TRBV7-2	TRBJ2-7	TRBD1	TGTGCCAGCAGCCTCGACAGGGGGCAGGGCGAGCAGTACTTC	CASSLDRGQGEQYF
few	TRBV9	TRBJ1-5	NA	TGTGCCAGCAGCAAGAGGACCTTCGGACAGCCCCAGCATTTT	CASSKRTFGQPQHF
NA	TRBV5-8	TRBJ1-1	NA	TGTGCCAGCAGCACTGGGGTCCGGCAGAACACTGAAGCTTTCTTT	CASSTGVRQNTEAFF
NA	TRBV5-1	TRBJ2-1	NA	TGCGCCAGCAGCTCACTCTTTGAAGGGGTTCATGAGCAGTTCTTC	CASSSLFEGVHEQFF
NA	TRBV7-2	TRBJ2-7	TRBD1	TGTGCCAGCAGCTTTCCTATGACAGGGGTCTCCTACGAGCAGTACTTC	CASSFPMTGVSYEQYF
few	TRBV6-5	TRBJ2-5	TRBD1	TGTGCCAGCAGAAGAGGACAGGGAGTTGGAGAGACCCAGTACTTC	CASRRGQGVGETQYF
NA	TRBV30	TRBJ1-5	NA	TGTGCCTGGAGTGACGGGGGAAGCCAGCCCCAGCATTTT	CAWSDGGSQPQHF
NA	TRBV15	TRBJ2-7	NA	TGTGCCACCAGCCGGGACTTGTCCTACGAGCAGTACTTC	CATSRDLSYEQYF
NA	TRBV6-4	TRBJ2-3	NA	TGTGCCAGCAGTGGGGAAAGCGGGGATACGCAGTATTTT	CASSGESGDTQYF
NA	TRBV19	TRBJ2-1	NA	TGTGCCAGTTCTCGGTCTAGTGAGCAGTTCTTC	CASSRSSEQFF
NA	TRBV5-1	TRBJ2-7	NA	TGCGCCAGCGCACAAGGGCCGGGCTCCTACGAGCAGTACTTC	CASAQGPGSYEQYF
NA	TRBV5-1	TRBJ2-7	NA	TGCGCCAGCAGCTGGACAGTGACCTCCTACGAGCAGTACTTC	CASSWTVTSYEQYF
NA	TRBV28	TRBJ1-1	NA	TGTGCCAGCAGTTCCCTGGGCGGGCCCGCTTTCTTT	CASSSLGGPAFF
NA	TRBV5-1	TRBJ2-5	TRBD1	TGCGCCAGCAGCGTAGGGACAGGGGGAAAAGAGACCCAGTACTTC	CASSVGTGGKETQYF
NA	TRBV6-1	TRBJ2-3	NA	TGTGCCAGCAGTGAAGGACAGGCGGTGGGTACAGATACGCAGTATTTT	CASSEGQAVGTDTQYF
NA	TRBV5-4	TRBJ1-1	NA	TGTGCCAGCAGCCTTGGACAGACCTCTGAAGCTTTCTTT	CASSLGQTSEAFF
NA	TRBV5-1	TRBJ1-1	NA	TGCGCCAGCAGCTTTAACAGCGACACTGAAGCTTTCTTT	CASSFNSDTEAFF
NA	TRBV7-2	TRBJ2-1	NA	TGTGCCAGCAGCCCATACAATGAGCAGTTCTTC	CASSPYNEQFF
NA	TRBV28	TRBJ2-1	TRBD1	TGTGCCAGCAGTTGGGACAGGGGGCCCGGGAGTGAGCAGTTCTTC	CASSWDRGPGSEQFF
NA	TRBV2	TRBJ1-5	NA	TGTGCCAGCACGGGGGTAAGCAATCAGCCCCAGCATTTT	CASTGVSNQPQHF
NA	TRBV6-5	TRBJ2-3	TRBD1	TGTGCCAGCAGAGAGACAGGGGGCACAGATACGCAGTATTTT	CASRETGGTDTQYF
NA	TRBV4-2	TRBJ2-5	TRBD2	TGTGCCAGCAGCCAAGATCTTCGGGGGGTCCAAGAGACCCAGTACTTC	CASSQDLRGVQETQYF
NA	TRBV25-1	TRBJ1-5	TRBD1	TGTGCCAGCAGTGAATGGGGCCAGGGGGCAAACAATCAGCCCCAGCATTTT	CASSEWGQGANNQPQHF
NA	TRBV7-2	TRBJ2-2	TRBD2	TGTGCCAGCAGCTTAGCCGGGGGGGCCACCGGGGAGCTGTTTTTT	CASSLAGGATGELFF
NA	TRBV19	TRBJ2-2	TRBD2	TGTGCCAGTAGTTTCCGGACTAGCGGGGAGCTGTTTTTT	CASSFRTSGELFF
NA	TRBV19	TRBJ1-1	NA	TGTGCCAGTAACGAGGGAAAGGGCACTGAAGCTTTCTTT	CASNEGKGTEAFF
NA	TRBV12-1	TRBJ1-1	NA	TGTGCCAGCAGCTTCTTGACCGGGACAGGGTTTGGGGTTTATATGGCTTTCTTT	CASSFLTGTGFGVYMAFF
NA	TRBV5-1	TRBJ2-5	NA	TGCGCCAGCAGCTTTAATCAAGAGACCCAGTACTTC	CASSFNQETQYF
NA	TRBV19	TRBJ2-7	TRBD2	TGTGCCAGTAGGCTAGCGGGGAAAAGCTCCTACGAGCAGTACTTC	CASRLAGKSSYEQYF
NA	TRBV19	TRBJ2-6	TRBD1	TGTGCCAGTAGTAGACATCCGGGACAGGGATCTGGGGCCAACGTCCTGACTTTC	CASSRHPGQGSGANVLTF